Presented here are 14 T cell receptor beta chains from one specimen sequenced in a study of cytomegalovirus exposure and HLA in healthy donors. Both 60 Vbeta primers and 13 Jbeta primers went into the PCR. Clones were sequenced by immunoSEQ multiplex PCR, and TCRdb holds only the in-frame ones, with some missing. The sample lists about 160,000 clones; roughly 87% were seen once. Source material: PBMCs. The source of these receptors is a man aged 45-65 years in good health and CMV-seropositive.

The gene calls are TRBV5-4 and TRBJ1-1; TRBD1 aligns across 8 bases. Trimming removed 4 bases from V and 0 bases from J; junction bases left unmatched: 8. This CDR3 comprises 16 residues. Germline assignment: CDR1 SGHNT and CDR2 YYREEE (reference sequence). The CDR3 loop is CASSRGQELMNTEAFF. The DNA of the CDR3 is TGTGCCAGCAGCCGGGGACAGGAGTTGATGAACACTGAAGCTTTCTTT.

This chain's CDR3 is CASSDSWGRGGYTF. The CDR3 nucleotides are TGTGCCAGCAGTGACTCTTGGGGGCGCGGTGGCTACACCTTC. V is TRBV6-4 and J is TRBJ1-2; TRBD1 is a possible D gene (6 bases). V shed 0 bases and J shed 7 bases, with 12 bases lying between them. Germline lookup yields CDR1 MRHNA and CDR2 SNTAGT. There are 14 residues in the CDR3.

The J gene is TRBJ1-1, the V gene TRBV21-1; TRBD1 is the table's D call, not checked against the DNA. TRBV21-1 is assigned pseudogene status. CDR3 size: 16 residues. The CDR3 protein is CASSKVRQLLNTEAFF. The CDR3 DNA reads as TGTGCCAGCAGCAAAGTTCGACAGCTGTTGAACACTGAAGCTTTCTTT.

A few counts support this clone. This chain connects TRBV2 to TRBJ2-5; 11 nucleotides line up with TRBD2. The J segment lost 4 bases and the V segment lost 8 bases, leaving 9 bases of the junction unmatched. Germline-derived CDR1 and CDR2 are SNHLY and FYNNEI. This CDR3 is 15 amino acids long. The CDR3 spells CASRDTLAGGETQYF. The CDR3 nucleotides read TGTGCCAGCCGGGACACCCTAGCGGGAGGAGAGACCCAGTACTTC.

V is TRBV7-9 and J is TRBJ2-7; 9 bases fit TRBD1. V shed 5 bases, J shed 4 bases, and the junction held 3 bases outside the gene matches. There are 13 residues in the CDR3. In germline, CDR1 is SEHNR, CDR2 FQNEAQ (reference sequence). The CDR3 DNA reads TGTGCCAGCAGCCACAGGGGGCAGTACGAGCAGTACTTC. Amino acid sequence: CASSHRGQYEQYF.

The chain's CDR3 is CASSWAGAGGSYEQYF. CDR3 nucleotides: TGTGCCAGCAGCTGGGCGGGGGCGGGAGGATCCTACGAGCAGTACTTC. V is TRBV5-6 and J is TRBJ2-7, with TRBD2 identical over 8 bases. Trimming took 3 bases from V and 1 from J; bases not matched to a gene: 9. The length of the CDR3 is 16 residues. Germline V lookup: CDR1 SGHDT, CDR2 YYEEEE.

J is TRBJ2-3 and V is TRBV11-3; no firm D call. The V and J ends lost 1 base and 5 bases respectively, with 7 bases between them. Per the germline V gene, CDR1 is SGHNT and CDR2 is YENEEA. CDR3 length equals 13 residues. The CDR3 reads CASSLGVGDTQYF. For the CDR3, the DNA is TGTGCCAGCAGCTTAGGCGTTGGAGATACGCAGTATTTT.

The chain employs TRBV6-5 and TRBJ2-5; D is possibly TRBD1 (5 bases). Germline CDR1 MNHEY, CDR2 SVGAGI. There are 14 residues in the CDR3. The V end lost 3 bases, the J end lost 2 bases, and 10 bases lay between the germline ends. In nucleotides, the CDR3 is TGTGCCAGCAGTTATTCCGACAGACAAGAGACCCAGTACTTC. Translation gives CASSYSDRQETQYF.

The rearrangement joins TRBV2 to TRBJ2-3; 11 nucleotides line up with TRBD2. The CDR3 spans 15 residues. J lost 1 base, V lost 5 bases, and 2 bases had no gene match. Germline CDR1 reads SNHLY; CDR2 reads FYNNEI. The CDR3 reads CASSTSGGRTDTQYF. The CDR3, as DNA: TGTGCCAGCAGTACTAGCGGGGGTCGCACAGATACGCAGTATTTT.

The chain uses TRBV5-4 and TRBJ2-3, with TRBD2 identical over 8 bases. Germline assignment: CDR1 SGHNT and CDR2 YYREEE (reference sequence). V lost 0 bases, J lost 5 bases, and 2 bases stayed unmatched. The CDR3 totals 14 residues. CDR3 region: CASSLVSGGDTQYF. The CDR3 coding sequence is TGTGCCAGCAGCTTGGTCAGCGGGGGAGATACGCAGTATTTT.

This chain connects TRBV7-9 to TRBJ1-2; 7 bases align to TRBD1. V lost 5 bases and J lost 0; bases outside the gene matches: 15. CDR1 SEHNR and CDR2 FQNEAQ come from the germline V gene (reference sequence). This CDR3 comprises 18 residues. This CDR3 is CASSGQLTGTRANYGYTF. DNA of the CDR3: TGTGCCAGCAGCGGCCAGTTGACAGGGACGAGAGCTAACTATGGCTACACCTTC.

The rearrangement links TRBV18 to TRBJ2-7, with 8 nucleotides matching TRBD2. CDR3 length: 15 amino acids. The germline gives CDR1 KGHSH, CDR2 LQKENI. V shed 0 bases, J shed 7 bases, and the junction held 8 bases outside the gene matches. In DNA, the CDR3 is TGTGCCAGCTCACCACCTGCGGCGGGAGGCGGGGAGCAGTACTTC. Translated: CASSPPAAGGGEQYF.

This clone has a handful of counts. The chain couples TRBV7-9 to TRBJ2-1; D remains unclear. The length of the CDR3 is 13 residues. The germline V and J ends were trimmed by 1 base and 12 bases, with 13 bases remaining between them. Per germline, CDR1 SEHNR and CDR2 FQNEAQ (reference sequence). Here the CDR3 DNA reads TGTGCCAGCAGCTTAGTTTTGGGCGTAGGGCAGTTCTTC. It is translated as CASSLVLGVGQFF. The full variable domain, rest sourced from reference TRBV7-9 and TRBJ2-1, is DTGVSQNPRHKITKRGQNVTFRCDPISEHNRLYWYRQTLGQGPEFLTYFQNEAQLEKSRLLSDRFSAERPKGSFSTLEIQRTEQGDSAMYLCASSLVLGVGQFFGPGTRLTVL.

This chain uses TRBV9 with TRBJ1-6; D not certain. Trimming removed 0 bases at V and 4 bases at J, with 8 bases between. This CDR3 is 15 amino acids long. Germline V lookup: CDR1 SGDLS, CDR2 YYNGEE. As DNA, the CDR3 is TGTGCCAGCAGCGTAGGGCAGGCTTATAATTCACCCCTCCACTTT. Translation: CASSVGQAYNSPLHF.